A single sample is the source of the 26 T cell receptor beta chains below, sequenced in a study of T cells in Graves' hyperthyroidism and ophthalmopathy. The TCR beta CDR3 regions underwent amplification using RNA transcripts as the source. The HTBI set primed first-round TCR CDR3 RT-PCR. TCRdb independently ran MiXCR on the multiplex PCR reads; one entry per CDR3 protein. The sample holds about 210,000 distinct CDR3 sequences; roughly 15% are singletons and the top ten take 50%. Sequenced sample: blood. The receptor set was obtained from a man between 50 and 59 years old with Graves' hyperthyroidism.

This clonotype was detected ten times or more. The rearrangement uses TRBV12-3 or TRBV12-4 and TRBJ2-1; 11 positions match TRBD2. This CDR3 is built from 14 residues. With 5 bases clipped from V and 7 bases from J, the junction kept 4 bases outside the gene matches. Here the CDR3 DNA reads TGTGCCAGCAGTAAACTAGCGGGAGAAAATGAGCAGTTCTTC. It translates to CASSKLAGENEQFF.

This clonotype has just a few counts. This chain links TRBV2 with TRBJ1-5, with D uncertain. V gave up 9 bases and J gave up 2 bases, with 11 bases separating them. Germline V gene lookup returns CDR1 SNHLY and CDR2 FYNNEI. The CDR3 covers 13 residues. The CDR3 loop reads CASGPGGNQPQHF. The DNA of the CDR3 is TGTGCCAGTGGGCCCGGGGGCAATCAGCCCCAGCATTTT.

The sample holds many counts of this clonotype. The chain joins TRBV18 to TRBJ1-2, with TRBD1 as a possible D gene (5 bases). Trimming stripped 3 bases from V and 4 bases from J, with 6 bases between. Germline CDR1 reads KGHSH; CDR2 reads LQKENI. CDR3 length: 12 residues. The CDR3 reads CASSPDSYGYTF. For the CDR3, the DNA is TGTGCCAGCTCACCTGACAGCTATGGCTACACCTTC.

V is TRBV10-3 and J is TRBJ2-1; no clear D. The V gene's germline CDR1 is ENHRY and CDR2 SYGVKD. This CDR3 region has 13 residues. V dropped 3 bases and J dropped 8 bases, with 11 bases sitting between them. CDR3 protein: CAISDGEEYEQFF. The CDR3 nucleotides are TGTGCCATCAGTGACGGTGAGGAGTATGAGCAGTTCTTC.

This clonotype was seen ten or more times. The CDR3 loop reads CASSARGGYEQYF. For the CDR3, the DNA is TGCGCCAGCAGCGCCAGGGGGGGATACGAGCAGTACTTC. The chain recombines TRBV5-1 with TRBJ2-7; perhaps D is TRBD1 or TRBD2 (7 bases each). With 4 bases removed from V and 4 bases from J, the gap between germline ends came to 12 bases. The CDR3 covers 13 residues. Germline loops: CDR1 SGHRS, CDR2 YFSETQ.

CDR3 region: CASSLAPRAYEQYF. CDR3 DNA sequence: TGTGCCAGCAGTTTAGCACCCAGGGCCTACGAGCAGTACTTC. The rearrangement links TRBV12-3 or TRBV12-4 to TRBJ2-7, with a weak D call TRBD1 (5 bases). This CDR3 has 14 amino acids. V lost 0 bases, J lost 2 bases, and 8 bases lay in between.

The sample holds many counts of this clonotype. The chain carries TRBV7-2 and TRBJ2-1; weak D call: TRBD2 (7 bases). The CDR3 sequence is 13 residues long. Trimming removed 2 bases at V and 10 bases at J, with 12 bases between. Germline values: CDR1 SGHTA, CDR2 FQGNSA. The CDR3 DNA sequence: TGTGCCAGCAGCTTATGGGGGGGGCACGAGCAGTTCTTC. It encodes CASSLWGGHEQFF.

This clonotype occurred many times. The genes are TRBV4-1 and TRBJ1-5; no firm D call. The V end lost 0 bases, the J end lost 2 bases, and 14 bases lay between the germline ends. From germline, CDR1 is MGHRA and CDR2 YSYEKL. This CDR3 comprises 17 residues. The CDR3 sequence: CASSQEGAGGGNQPQHF. Here the CDR3 DNA reads TGCGCCAGCAGCCAAGAGGGAGCGGGAGGTGGCAATCAGCCCCAGCATTTT.

This chain connects TRBV29-1 to TRBJ2-1; D remains ambiguous. Germline assignment: CDR1 SQVTM and CDR2 ANQGSEA. The CDR3 totals 13 residues. Trimming took 6 bases from V and 8 from J, leaving 17 bases between them. The CDR3 loop reads CSVALFSADEQFF. CDR3 nucleotides: TGCAGCGTCGCCCTGTTTTCGGCGGATGAGCAGTTCTTC.

This clonotype was counted at least ten times. J is TRBJ2-1 and V is TRBV27, with a weak D call TRBD1 (6 bases). This CDR3 region has 15 residues. Germline values: CDR1 MNHEY, CDR2 SMNVEV (reference sequence). The V end lost 5 bases, the J end lost 2 bases, and 13 bases lay between the germline ends. The CDR3 DNA follows: TGTGCCAGCAGTCTCGCACAGGGAACCTACAATGAGCAGTTCTTC. The encoded protein is CASSLAQGTYNEQFF.

Ten or more counts support this clonotype. The chain has TRBV2 and TRBJ1-2; D may be TRBD1 (5 bases). From germline, CDR1 is SNHLY and CDR2 FYNNEI. V gave up 7 bases and J gave up 2 bases, with 14 bases separating them. The CDR3 is 14 residues long. Written as DNA, the CDR3 is TGTGCCAGCAACCGACAGCCAGGGAACTATGGCTACACCTTC. It is translated as CASNRQPGNYGYTF.

The V call is TRBV5-8, the J call TRBJ2-5; D uncertain. The CDR3 length is 13 residues. V dropped 2 bases and J dropped 3 bases, with 8 bases sitting between them. From germline, CDR1 is SGHTS and CDR2 YDEGEE. The CDR3 DNA sequence: TGTGCCAGCAGCTTTCGGCTTAAAGAGACCCAGTACTTC. Amino acids: CASSFRLKETQYF.

This clonotype was counted at least ten times. This chain connects TRBV7-2 to TRBJ1-1; D gene unclear. The V end lost 0 bases, the J end lost 10 bases, and 18 bases lay between the germline ends. Germline assignment: CDR1 SGHTA and CDR2 FQGNSA. CDR3 length: 15 amino acids. CDR3 region: CASSLALRTTVGAFF. Here the CDR3 DNA reads TGTGCCAGCAGCTTAGCGCTCAGGACGACGGTTGGAGCTTTCTTT.

The V gene is TRBV5-1, the J gene TRBJ2-5; D is perhaps TRBD2 (6 bases). The CDR3 is made up of 13 amino acids. V lost 3 bases and J lost 5, with 11 bases in between. Germline-derived CDR1 and CDR2 are SGHRS and YFSETQ. CDR3 DNA: TGCGCCAGCAGCTGGGGGGTCGAGGAGACCCAGTACTTC. Residues: CASSWGVEETQYF. The full variable domain, completed using reference TRBV5-1 and TRBJ2-5, is KAGVTQTPRYLIKTRGQQVTLSCSPISGHRSVSWYQQTPGQGLQFLFEYFSETQRNKGNFPGRFSGRQFSNSRSEMNVSTLELGDSALYLCASSWGVEETQYFGPGTRLLVL.

The sample holds one count of this clonotype. The chain has TRBV2 and TRBJ2-1; 9 nucleotides line up with TRBD2. Germline-derived CDR1 and CDR2 are SNHLY and FYNNEI. The CDR3 runs 16 residues. V shed 1 base, J shed 4 bases, and the junction held 5 bases outside the gene matches. In DNA form, the CDR3 reads TGTGCCAGCAGTGAAGTAAGACTAGCGGAGTACAATGAGCAGTTCTTC. This gives the protein CASSEVRLAEYNEQFF.

Concerning this clonotype itself: A read error may be the cause here, since a much bigger clone is one base away. The chain couples TRBV11-2 to TRBJ2-1, with TRBD2 matching 10 bases. Germline V CDR1 and CDR2: SGHAT, FQNNGV. This CDR3 has 16 residues. CDR3 sequence: CASSSPSGSTYNERFF. The CDR3 DNA follows: TGTGCCAGCAGCTCGCCTAGCGGGAGCACCTACAATGAGCGGTTCTTC.

This clonotype has at least ten counts. V is TRBV5-6 and J is TRBJ1-1; D uncertain. Trimming took 2 bases from V and 2 from J, leaving 7 bases between them. Germline V CDR1 and CDR2: SGHDT, YYEEEE. This CDR3 contains 13 residues. CDR3 nucleotide sequence: TGTGCCAGCAGCTTTTACGGAAACACTGAAGCTTTCTTT. Translated, it gives CASSFYGNTEAFF.

This clonotype was counted many times. CDR3 sequence: CASSLPSGITGELFF. The CDR3 nucleotides read TGTGCCAGCAGCTTACCTAGCGGGATTACCGGGGAGCTGTTTTTT. The chain is built from TRBV7-9 and TRBJ2-2; TRBD2 matches 9 bases. The CDR3 covers 15 residues. The germline CDR1 and CDR2 sequences are SEHNR and FQNEAQ (reference sequence). The V segment lost 2 bases and the J segment 5 bases; nucleotides outside the gene matches: 3.

The chain recombines TRBV24-1 with TRBJ1-2; 7 nucleotides agree with TRBD1. V gave up 3 bases and J gave up 1 base; unmatched junction bases: 4. The CDR3 is 15 amino acids. The germline V gene encodes CDR1 KGHDR and CDR2 SFDVKD. The CDR3 is CATSDPHRGNYGYTF. The CDR3 region has the DNA TGTGCCACCAGTGATCCCCACAGGGGTAACTATGGCTACACCTTC.

This clonotype was found many times. The chain combines TRBV12-3 or TRBV12-4 with TRBJ2-1, with 8 bases aligning to TRBD1. With 5 bases clipped from V and 4 bases from J, the junction kept 7 bases outside the gene matches. This CDR3 has 15 amino acids. As DNA, the CDR3 is TGTGCCAGCAGTCCTGTGGGACAGGATTACAATGAGCAGTTCTTC. The encoded protein is CASSPVGQDYNEQFF.

The genes are TRBV5-1 and TRBJ2-3; 11 bases are a match to TRBD2. CDR3 size: 18 residues. With V trimmed by 0 bases and J by 2 bases, 8 bases remained unmatched. The germline V gene encodes CDR1 SGHRS and CDR2 YFSETQ. Here the CDR3 DNA reads TGCGCCAGCAGCTTGGCACCGGGGACTAGCGGATACACAGATACGCAGTATTTT. This gives the protein CASSLAPGTSGYTDTQYF.

As for this clonotype: A single base separates this from a much larger clone, so it may be a read error. The chain has TRBV11-2 and TRBJ2-1; no definite D call. The CDR3 consists of 14 residues. Germline V CDR1 and CDR2: SGHAT, FQNNGV. The V gene lost 11 bases and the J gene lost 0 bases, with 14 bases spanning the gap. This CDR3 is CAATQRNSYNEQFF. CDR3 DNA: TGTGCCGCAACTCAGAGGAACTCCTACAATGAGCAGTTCTTC.

The chain links TRBV5-1 to TRBJ2-1, with D hard to call. The CDR3 covers 13 residues. Trimming took off 2 bases at V and 4 bases at J, with 7 bases between the two ends. Germline CDR1 is SGHRS and CDR2 is YFSETQ. This CDR3 reads CASSFDIYNEQFF. The CDR3 coding sequence is TGCGCCAGCAGCTTTGACATATACAATGAGCAGTTCTTC.

This clonotype was detected many times. This sequence joins TRBV27 and TRBJ1-1, with D tentatively TRBD1 (5 bases). Trimming removed 3 bases from V and 10 bases from J, with 12 bases in between. In germline, CDR1 is MNHEY, CDR2 SMNVEV (reference sequence). The CDR3 is 12 residues long. The chain's CDR3 is CASSFPGQVAFF. The CDR3 nucleotides read TGTGCCAGCAGTTTCCCCGGACAAGTAGCTTTCTTT.

This clonotype has ten or more counts. The chain couples TRBV28 to TRBJ1-1; 12 nucleotides match TRBD1. Trimming took 1 base from V and 0 from J; bases not matched to a gene: 9. The CDR3 runs 19 residues. CDR1 is MDHEN, CDR2 SYDVKM, per germline. The CDR3 DNA sequence: TGTGCCAGCAGTTTATTCGGCTTGGGACAGGGGGCCGTGAACACTGAAGCTTTCTTT. This translates into CASSLFGLGQGAVNTEAFF.

The rearrangement joins TRBV7-2 to TRBJ1-5; unclear D gene. The germline CDR1 and CDR2 sequences are SGHTA and FQGNSA. The CDR3 spans 13 residues. Trimming stripped 5 bases from V and 5 bases from J, with 10 bases between. CDR3 in DNA: TGTGCCAGCAGCACAGCGTTCCATCAGCCCCAGCATTTT. Translated: CASSTAFHQPQHF. The full variable domain, with the rest looked up from reference TRBV7-2 and TRBJ1-5, is GAGVSQSPSNKVTEKGKDVELRCDPISGHTALYWYRQSLGQGLEFLIYFQGNSAPDKSGLPSDRFSAERTGGSVSTLTIQRTQQEDSAVYLCASSTAFHQPQHFGDGTRLSIL.